This T cell receptor beta chain stems from a study of cytomegalovirus exposure and HLA in healthy donors. Study-wide results and limits: Most TCR beta V segments were productive about 90% or about 30% of the time in an earlier analysis. With further analysis later on, most CMV-associated TCR beta chains appeared HLA-restricted.

Points on this clone: Its cognate antigen is unknown.

Vbeta (60) and Jbeta (13) primers were used in the PCR. Sequenced by immunoSEQ multiplex PCR; TCRdb stores in-frame clones only, minus some. Here the sample spans about 100,000 clones, around four fifths being singletons. The CDR3 totals 13 residues. The V end lost 5 bases, the J end lost 15 bases, and 20 bases lay between the germline ends. Per germline, CDR1 LNHNV and CDR2 YYDKDF (reference sequence). V is TRBV15 and J is TRBJ1-5, with D perhaps TRBD1 (6 bases). The source of this sequence is a middle-aged man in good health and CMV-seropositive. Sequencing was carried out using PBMCs. In DNA, the CDR3 is TGTGCCACCAGCCCCAGCGACCTACAGGGATTGCATTTT. It translates to CATSPSDLQGLHF.